The sequence of this T cell receptor (beta chain) was determined in a study of T-cell reconstitution after alpha-beta-depleted transplantation in children. The germline V and J ends were trimmed by 1 base and 4 bases, with 11 bases remaining between them. Germline CDR1 is KGHSH and CDR2 is LQKENI. The CDR3 is made up of 15 amino acids. Construction of the TCRbeta library involved unique molecular identifiers. TCRdb analysed the PCR reads with MiXCR anew, one entry per CDR3 protein. The data show more than 450,000 distinct CDR3 sequences, about 16% seen once. This clonotype was seen once. The gene calls are TRBV18 and TRBJ1-5; D is uncertain. The TCR sequence derives from a human donor who donated a stem cell graft to a child with acute lymphoblastic leukemia. The input for sequencing was PBMCs from the stem cell graft donor, taken from the stem cell graft. The CDR3 spells CASSPQTRINQPQHF. The CDR3 DNA is TGTGCCAGCTCACCACAGACAAGGATTAATCAGCCCCAGCATTTT.